This TCR beta chain came from a study of blood T cell repertoires in COVID-19. Study-level background: From T cells, B-cell-depleted T cells, or PBMCs came the material, which was cDNA or gDNA.

V lost 0 bases and J lost 0, with 10 bases in between. There are 17 residues in the CDR3. Germline loops: CDR1 SGHDT, CDR2 YYEEEE. This clone was seen only a few times. TCRdb's table, derived via immunoSEQ multiplex PCR, lists solely in-frame clones and lacks some. The sample shows some 320,000 clones, about 91% of them seen only once. This chain joins TRBV5-6 and TRBJ2-6; D not certain. The sequence was obtained from a woman aged 25-40 years who had recovered from COVID-19. Sequencing used peripheral blood. The CDR3 sequence is CASSLDLLRSGANVLTF. The CDR3 region has the DNA TGTGCCAGCAGCTTGGACCTACTTCGCTCTGGGGCCAACGTCCTGACTTTC.